This TCR beta chain was retrieved from a study of blood T cells in healthy people across ages. Across the whole study: Template switching captured about one barcoded beta molecule per two T cells. General study findings and limits: Measured against age, TCR beta diversity per million T cells decreased in a roughly linear manner.

Germline values: CDR1 SGHRS, CDR2 YFSETQ. This CDR3 has 19 residues. V shed 5 bases and J shed 2 bases, with 27 bases lying between them. Notes on this clonotype: What it binds is unknown.

A second PCR, run for about 7 to 11 cycles, used a sample-barcoded 5' primer plus a J-beta primer mix. TCRdb itself ran the 5' RACE reads through MiXCR, one entry per CDR3 protein. Here the sample spans about 2 million distinct CDR3 sequences, about 50% being singletons. The TCR originated in a woman aged 40 to 50 in good health. The V gene is TRBV5-1, the J gene TRBJ2-3, with D possibly matching TRBD2 (7 bases). Sequences were obtained from blood. DNA for the CDR3: TGCGCCAGCAGTTCCGGCCTTGGCGGGGGCCCATCTGTCACAGATACGCAGTATTTT. Translated: CASSSGLGGGPSVTDTQYF.